These 25 T cell receptor beta chains came from one sample sequenced in a study of blood T cell repertoires in COVID-19. Profiling relied on immunoSEQ multiplex PCR, and the TCRdb table lists in-frame clones only, not all of them. The sample lists 300,000 to 400,000 clones, approximately 86% occurring once. The sample was PBMCs or T cells enriched from blood (not recorded which). The source of these receptors is a woman in her 40s with acute COVID-19.

This chain connects TRBV28 to TRBJ2-7; 12 nucleotides agree with TRBD2. Germline V gene data show CDR1 as MDHEN and CDR2 as SYDVKM. The CDR3 is 18 residues long. J was trimmed by 2 bases and V by 4 bases; bases with no gene match: 12. CDR3 sequence: CASSSRLAGVGRAYEQYF. The CDR3 region has the DNA TGTGCCAGCAGTTCCAGACTAGCGGGGGTCGGTAGGGCCTACGAGCAGTACTTC.

This clone appeared a single time. The DNA for the CDR3 is TGTGCCAGCAGCTTGGTACTAGCGAGCACCGGGGAGCTGTTTTTT. As protein: CASSLVLASTGELFF. The chain has TRBV7-9 and TRBJ2-2; 7 bases match TRBD2. V was pared by 3 bases and J by 4 bases, with 5 bases of the junction left unmatched. The CDR3 is 15 amino acids. Germline lookup yields CDR1 SEHNR and CDR2 FQNEAQ (reference sequence). Together with reference TRBV7-9 and TRBJ2-2, the CDR3 gives the full variable domain: DTGVSQNPRHKITKRGQNVTFRCDPISEHNRLYWYRQTLGQGPEFLTYFQNEAQLEKSRLLSDRFSAERPKGSFSTLEIQRTEQGDSAMYLCASSLVLASTGELFFGEGSRLTVL.

The rearrangement links TRBV7-2 to TRBJ1-6; 7 positions match TRBD1. CDR1 SGHTA and CDR2 FQGNSA come from the germline V gene. V lost 6 bases and J lost 7; bases outside the gene matches: 9. There are 15 residues in the CDR3. CDR3 region: CASRQGRKENSPLHF. The DNA of the CDR3 is TGTGCCAGCAGACAGGGGCGAAAAGAGAATTCACCCCTCCACTTT.

The rearrangement joins TRBV4-2 to TRBJ2-7; D is unresolved. The V and J ends lost 2 bases and 2 bases respectively, with 10 bases between them. The CDR3 is 14 amino acids. In germline, CDR1 is LGHNA, CDR2 YNFKEQ. The CDR3 here is CASSQPPHTYEQYF. The DNA for the CDR3 is TGTGCCAGCAGCCAACCCCCTCACACCTACGAGCAGTACTTC.

CDR3 region: CASSITGRSGKQFF. The CDR3 DNA reads as TGTGCCAGTAGTATAACAGGGAGGAGCGGGAAGCAGTTCTTC. This chain connects TRBV19 to TRBJ2-1; a possible D gene is TRBD2 (7 bases). The V gene lost 2 bases and the J gene lost 11 bases, with 16 bases spanning the gap. CDR3 length: 14 amino acids. CDR1 is LNHDA, CDR2 SQIVND, per germline (reference sequence).

The chain carries TRBV19 and TRBJ2-1, with 10 bases matching TRBD2. Germline lookup yields CDR1 LNHDA and CDR2 SQIVND (reference sequence). Losses at the gene ends were 5 bases for V and 0 bases for J; bases not matched to a gene: 7. This CDR3 has 17 residues. CDR3 bases: TGTGCCAGTAGTGCCCCTAGCGGGGGCCTCTCCTACAATGAGCAGTTCTTC. This sequence encodes CASSAPSGGLSYNEQFF. Supplemented by reference TRBV19 and TRBJ2-1, the full variable domain reads DGGITQSPKYLFRKEGQNVTLSCEQNLNHDAMYWYRQDPGQGLRLIYYSQIVNDFQKGDIAEGYSVSREKKESFPLTVTSAQKNPTAFYLCASSAPSGGLSYNEQFFGPGTRLTVL.

The chain is built from TRBV19 and TRBJ1-2, with a weak D call TRBD1 (5 bases). This CDR3 is 12 amino acids long. V lost 3 bases to trimming and J lost 6 bases, with 8 bases between them. CDR1 is LNHDA and CDR2 is SQIVND in the germline V gene (reference sequence). DNA of the CDR3: TGTGCCAGTAGTATTAAGGGGCATGGCTACACCTTC. Translation: CASSIKGHGYTF.

The chain uses TRBV5-1 and TRBJ1-5; no clear D. The CDR3 runs to 14 residues. Trimming stripped 0 bases from V and 4 bases from J, with 8 bases between. Looked up from germline, CDR1 is SGHRS and CDR2 is YFSETQ. CDR3 region: CASSLGGVNQPQHF. The CDR3 coding sequence is TGCGCCAGCAGCTTGGGTGGAGTGAATCAGCCCCAGCATTTT.

In regard to this clone: Additional DNA sequences in this sample encode the identical CDR3. This chain joins TRBV5-6 and TRBJ1-2; 7 bases are shared with TRBD1. The V and J ends lost 3 bases and 8 bases, in that order; junction bases with no gene match: 7. The CDR3 length is 13 residues. Germline values: CDR1 SGHDT, CDR2 YYEEEE. The CDR3 DNA reads TGTGCCAGCAGCTCGCAGGGGGTCTCAGGCTACACCTTC. Translated, it gives CASSSQGVSGYTF.

This clone appeared a single time. The chain recombines TRBV5-5 with TRBJ1-2; unclear D gene. V was clipped by 0 bases and J by 4 bases, with 16 bases between them. This CDR3 is 16 amino acids long. The germline gives CDR1 SGHKS, CDR2 YYEKEE (reference sequence). The DNA for the CDR3 is TGTGCCAGCAGCTTGGTCTTGAGCTCTGTCGGCTATGGCTACACCTTC. Amino acid sequence: CASSLVLSSVGYGYTF.

V gene TRBV7-3 combines with J gene TRBJ2-2; 8 bases map to TRBD1. Unmatched junction bases numbered 10, after V lost 5 bases and J lost 2 bases. The CDR3 extends over 17 amino acids. CDR1 is SGHTA and CDR2 is FQGTGA in the germline V gene. The CDR3 loop reads CASSPKPGQVNTGELFF. The CDR3 DNA follows: TGTGCCAGCAGCCCTAAGCCGGGACAGGTCAACACCGGGGAGCTGTTTTTT.

Here the CDR3 reads CASSHTGAAGELFF. In DNA form, the CDR3 reads TGTGCCAGCAGCCACACAGGGGCGGCCGGGGAGCTGTTTTTT. The V and J genes are TRBV6-2 or TRBV6-3 and TRBJ2-2; 7 bases line up with TRBD1. Germline V gene data show CDR1 as MNHEY and CDR2 as SVGEGT. Trimming removed 6 bases from V and 6 bases from J; junction bases left unmatched: 7. The CDR3 is made up of 14 amino acids.

Notes on this clone: Additional DNA sequences in this sample encode the identical CDR3. This chain joins TRBV28 and TRBJ2-7, with D possibly being TRBD2 (7 bases). Germline CDR1 reads MDHEN; CDR2 reads SYDVKM. The CDR3 contains 14 residues. The V and J ends lost 2 bases and 0 bases respectively, with 8 bases between them. CDR3 sequence (DNA): TGTGCCAGCAGTTTAGGGGGGGCCTCCTACGAGCAGTACTTC. As protein: CASSLGGASYEQYF. Full variable domain (rest looked up from reference TRBV28 and TRBJ2-7): DVKVTQSSRYLVKRTGEKVFLECVQDMDHENMFWYRQDPGLGLRLIYFSYDVKMKEKGDIPEGYSVSREKKERFSLILESASTNQTSMYLCASSLGGASYEQYFGPGTRLTVT.

The CDR3 sequence is CASSLSLGGQGSGNTIYF. The CDR3 DNA follows: TGTGCCAGCAGTTTATCCCTTGGTGGACAGGGATCCGGAAACACCATATATTTT. The V and J genes are TRBV28 and TRBJ1-3; 8 bases agree with TRBD1. The CDR3 has 18 amino acids. V shed 1 base, J shed 4 bases, and the junction held 12 bases outside the gene matches. CDR1 is MDHEN, CDR2 SYDVKM, per germline.

The chain joins TRBV5-3 to TRBJ1-4, with no clear D. TRBV5-3 is an ORF, and what it does is uncertain. V was clipped by 1 base and J by 7 bases, with 11 bases between them. This CDR3 region has 14 residues. CDR3 sequence: CARSLQALSEKLFF. DNA of the CDR3: TGTGCCAGAAGCTTGCAGGCCTTGAGTGAAAAACTGTTTTTT.

The rearrangement links TRBV29-1 to TRBJ2-3, with D possibly matching TRBD1 (6 bases). The CDR3 runs to 15 residues. The V end was cut by 2 bases, the J end by 2 bases, with 14 bases between. Looked up from germline, CDR1 is SQVTM and CDR2 is ANQGSEA. The DNA for the CDR3 is TGCAGCGTTGAAAAACGGGACAAACTCACAGATACGCAGTATTTT. Its translation: CSVEKRDKLTDTQYF.

This rearrangement joins TRBV9 to TRBJ2-2; 7 bases are shared with TRBD2. Germline-derived CDR1 and CDR2 are SGDLS and YYNGEE. J gave up 3 bases and V 1 base, and 9 bases lay outside the gene matches. This CDR3 region has 17 residues. The CDR3 DNA is TGTGCCAGCAGCGTATCAAGGGAGGGTTCGGACACCGGGGAGCTGTTTTTT. This encodes CASSVSREGSDTGELFF.

The rearrangement links TRBV6-1 to TRBJ2-1; unclear D gene. Germline CDR1 reads MNHNS; CDR2 reads SASEGT. The CDR3 spans 16 residues. Trimming left V 1 base short and J 2 bases short, with 12 bases between. This chain's CDR3 is CASSEDSRPPYNEQFF. The CDR3 DNA reads TGTGCCAGCAGTGAAGACAGCCGGCCACCCTACAATGAGCAGTTCTTC.

The rearrangement uses TRBV2 and TRBJ2-1; TRBD2 is a possible D gene (6 bases). V was shortened by 6 bases and J by 0 bases, with 9 bases between the two germline ends. CDR3 length: 14 amino acids. Germline CDR1 and CDR2: SNHLY and FYNNEI. CDR3 residues: CASRRGGSYNEQFF. Here the CDR3 DNA reads TGTGCCAGCAGGAGGGGAGGCTCCTACAATGAGCAGTTCTTC.

V usage is TRBV7-9 and J usage is TRBJ1-5; D not certain. In germline, CDR1 is SEHNR, CDR2 FQNEAQ (reference sequence). This CDR3 comprises 13 residues. Trimming removed 1 base at V and 4 bases at J, with 5 bases between. The CDR3 coding sequence is TGTGCCAGCAGCTTAGGAGCTAATCAGCCCCAGCATTTT. Translated: CASSLGANQPQHF.

The rearrangement links TRBV9 to TRBJ1-1; D not resolved. The germline V gene encodes CDR1 SGDLS and CDR2 YYNGEE. Trimming took off 3 bases at V and 2 bases at J, with 14 bases between the two ends. The CDR3 loop spans 15 amino acids. CDR3 sequence reads: CASSAGRITNTEAFF. Here the CDR3 DNA reads TGTGCCAGCAGCGCCGGGAGGATAACCAACACTGAAGCTTTCTTT.

The J gene is TRBJ2-7, the V gene TRBV5-1; 10 bases map to TRBD2. The CDR3 has 20 amino acids. Per germline, CDR1 SGHRS and CDR2 YFSETQ. The junction had 17 bases not matched to a gene; V was cut back by 0 bases and J by 2 bases. DNA of the CDR3: TGCGCCAGCAGCTTGGACCCCTGGACTAGCGGAGACTACGACACCTACGAGCAGTACTTC. Its translation is CASSLDPWTSGDYDTYEQYF.

This clone was seen only a few times. The chain has TRBV19 and TRBJ1-6, with D unresolved. Germline V gene data show CDR1 as LNHDA and CDR2 as SQIVND (reference sequence). This CDR3 comprises 15 residues. Trimming shortened V by 7 bases and J by 9 bases, and 19 bases separated the two germline ends. CDR3 in DNA: TGTGCCAGTACCAACGTACGCGGAGGGTTTTCACCCCTCCACTTT. It yields the protein CASTNVRGGFSPLHF.

The count of this clone is one. The chain couples TRBV7-8 to TRBJ1-5, with a weak D call TRBD1 (6 bases). CDR1 is SGHVS, CDR2 FQNEAQ, per germline. The CDR3 loop spans 13 amino acids. V gave up 5 bases and J gave up 4 bases, with 9 bases separating them. The CDR3 DNA reads TGTGCCAGCAGCGACGACAGGAATCAGCCCCAGCATTTT. As protein: CASSDDRNQPQHF.

This clone turned up a few times. The rearrangement links TRBV11-3 to TRBJ2-7; D is ambiguous. The CDR3 extends over 13 amino acids. In germline, CDR1 is SGHNT, CDR2 YENEEA. V lost 2 bases and J 5 bases, leaving 10 bases between the germline ends. The CDR3, as DNA: TGTGCCAGCAGCTTAAATGTTCTCCACGAGCAGTACTTC. It is translated as CASSLNVLHEQYF.